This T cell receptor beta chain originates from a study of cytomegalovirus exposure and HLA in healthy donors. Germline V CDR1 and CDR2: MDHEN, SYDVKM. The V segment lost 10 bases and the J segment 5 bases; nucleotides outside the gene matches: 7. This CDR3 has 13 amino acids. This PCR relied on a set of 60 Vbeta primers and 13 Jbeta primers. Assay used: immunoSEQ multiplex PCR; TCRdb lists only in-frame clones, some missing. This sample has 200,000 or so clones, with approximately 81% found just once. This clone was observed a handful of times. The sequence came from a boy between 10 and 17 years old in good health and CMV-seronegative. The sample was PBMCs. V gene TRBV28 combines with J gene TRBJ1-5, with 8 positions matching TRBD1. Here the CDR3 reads CAIGTGGDQPQHF. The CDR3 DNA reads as TGTGCCATAGGGACAGGAGGGGATCAGCCCCAGCATTTT.